Given below is one T cell receptor beta chain in context. No cognate antigen has been identified for it. No much larger clone exists at a distance of one base, and base qualities are not known. The CDR3, cysteine through phenylalanine, is 16 amino acids long. Only the CDR3 DNA stays, 48 bases, in frame from base 1. CDR1 and CDR2 are drawn from the germline V gene: SGDLS, YYNGEE. The junction shows trimming of 4 bases on V and 4 bases on J, and the gene matches do not reach 9 bases of it. The treatment or condition label, as the study defines it: AdE1-LMPpoly-expanded autologous EBV-specific T-cell therapy followed by anti-PD-1 nivolumab. Genomic DNA was extracted from sorted cells using the Qiagen DNeasy Kit. TCR beta chain deep sequencing was performed on the immunoSEQ platform. The original pipeline was this. Repertoire data analysis was performed with the immunoSEQ Analyzer software. Held by TCRdb, this immuneACCESS table contains in-frame sequences only and omits some clones. Under half of the omission traces to an unresolved V gene where checked; the cause of the rest is unknown. The V and J calls and the clone size are those of that table, but D and trimming were determined from the DNA. The table for this sample lists roughly 19,000 clones; 80% to 85% of them were counted only once. About a third of the sample belongs to the ten largest clones.

These data come from a study of EBV T-cell therapy then PD-1 blockade in nasopharyngeal carcinoma (dated by TCRdb to the early 2020s). This receptor was identified in a man between 35 and 55 years old with nasopharyngeal carcinoma. This material consisted of CD8+ T cells from blood, taken around day 35 from a patient whose treatment included autologous EBV-specific T cells and nivolumab. The rearrangement joined TRBV9 to TRBJ1-1, with TRBD1 identical over 11 junction bases. The nucleotide sequence is given as TGTGCCAGCAGCACGTTCCGGACAGGGGGCAGCACTGAAGCTTTCTTT. It is translated as CASSTFRTGGSTEAFF.